These T cell receptor beta chains were read from a single sample in a study of T-cell memory formation after mild COVID-19. A single record per CDR3 protein comes from TCRdb applying MiXCR to the 5' RACE reads. This table holds 35,000 to 50,000 distinct CDR3 sequences, roughly 9.8% found once. Sequenced: PBMCs or a T cell subset sorted from them (not recorded which). Receptors originate from an adult woman who had mild COVID-19 (a few samples of this study predate the infection). Cell type and time point are not known. CDR3s include the opening cysteine and the closing phenylalanine or tryptophan. D genes are given only for firm matches. A clone size is listed for some rows: how often the clone was seen (once, few, many), or a class if it is expanded.

TRBJ1-1 | TRBV4-3 | many | TRBD1 | CASSQRPGTGQAFF | TGCGCCAGCAGCCAACGTCCCGGGACAGGGCAAGCTTTCTTT
TRBJ2-3 | TRBV10-3 | few | TRBD2 | CAISDGAGGGDTQYF | TGTGCCATCAGTGATGGGGCGGGAGGAGGAGATACGCAGTATTTT
TRBJ1-5 | TRBV5-5 | few | TRBD1 | CASSLWGQGNQPQHF | TGTGCCAGCAGCCTATGGGGACAGGGCAATCAGCCCCAGCATTTT
TRBJ2-7 | TRBV20-1 | NA | TRBD1 | CSAPDLTGGREQYF | TGCAGTGCCCCGGACCTCACAGGGGGCCGGGAGCAGTACTTC
TRBJ1-5 | TRBV18 | few | NA | CASSPRGGAGVQPQHF | TGTGCCAGCTCACCCCGCGGCGGGGCCGGAGTTCAGCCCCAGCATTTT
TRBJ2-7 | TRBV3-1 | few | NA | CASSQGVREQYF | TGTGCCAGCAGCCAAGGGGTCCGCGAGCAGTACTTC
TRBJ1-4 | TRBV5-1 | once | NA | CASSSTGLGVGNEKLFF | TGCGCCAGCAGCTCGACCGGGCTTGGAGTGGGTAATGAAAAACTGTTTTTT
TRBJ2-7 | TRBV15 | few | TRBD2 | CATSRERTSGTGGYEQYF | TGTGCCACCAGCAGAGAGCGGACTAGCGGGACGGGTGGTTACGAGCAGTACTTC
TRBJ2-5 | TRBV6-5 | NA | NA | CASSPIGGDQETQYF | TGTGCCAGCAGCCCCATCGGGGGAGACCAAGAGACCCAGTACTTC
TRBJ2-2 | TRBV6-4 | NA | NA | CASSDYKGTGELFF | TGTGCCAGCAGTGACTATAAGGGAACCGGGGAGCTGTTTTTT
TRBJ1-1 | TRBV6-2/TRBV6-3 | few | TRBD1 | CASSLRGPNTEAFF | TGTGCCAGCAGTTTGAGGGGGCCGAACACTGAAGCTTTCTTT
TRBJ1-2 | TRBV7-2 | NA | NA | CASSPQLSTGDGYTF | TGTGCCAGCAGCCCCCAACTCTCGACAGGTGATGGCTACACCTTC
TRBJ2-2 | TRBV20-1 | NA | NA | CSARDAGAGSGELFF | TGCAGTGCTAGAGATGCGGGGGCAGGGTCCGGGGAGCTGTTTTTT
TRBJ1-5 | TRBV19 | few | NA | CASSAPQGRGQPQHF | TGTGCCAGTAGTGCCCCACAGGGTAGGGGTCAGCCCCAGCATTTT
TRBJ2-1 | TRBV25-1 | few | NA | CASSESGTVYNEQFF | TGTGCCAGCAGTGAATCCGGGACTGTCTACAATGAGCAGTTCTTC
TRBJ2-5 | TRBV10-3 | few | TRBD2 | CAISDPTSGRETQYF | TGTGCCATCAGTGACCCCACTAGCGGGAGAGAGACCCAGTACTTC
TRBJ2-1 | TRBV6-5 | few | NA | CASSYVPGEQFF | TGTGCCAGCAGTTACGTTCCGGGTGAGCAGTTCTTC
TRBJ2-7 | TRBV13 | NA | NA | CASSPRGGVYEQYF | TGTGCCAGCAGCCCGAGAGGGGGAGTCTACGAGCAGTACTTC
TRBJ1-4 | TRBV4-1 | few | NA | CASSQDDRPLEKLFF | TGCGCCAGCAGCCAAGACGACAGGCCCTTGGAAAAACTGTTTTTT
TRBJ2-1 | TRBV18 | few | NA | CASSPVHLDEQFF | TGTGCCAGCTCACCGGTTCACCTCGATGAGCAGTTCTTC
TRBJ2-3 | TRBV5-1 | many | TRBD2 | CASRDSTSGIGTDTQYF | TGCGCCAGCAGGGATAGTACTAGCGGGATAGGCACAGATACGCAGTATTTT
TRBJ2-7 | TRBV19 | few | TRBD1 | CASSLRQGARSYEQYF | TGTGCCAGTAGTTTACGTCAGGGGGCGAGGTCCTACGAGCAGTACTTC
TRBJ2-1 | TRBV7-2 | NA | TRBD2 | CASSGGLAASNEQFF | TGTGCCAGCAGCGGGGGACTAGCGGCCTCAAATGAGCAGTTCTTC
TRBJ2-2 | TRBV29-1 | few | NA | CSVEWAGELFF | TGCAGCGTTGAATGGGCCGGGGAGCTGTTTTTT
TRBJ1-2 | TRBV7-9 | few | TRBD1 | CASSRTGPSYGYTF | TGTGCCAGCAGCCGGACAGGGCCATCCTATGGCTACACCTTC
TRBJ2-7 | TRBV7-3 | NA | NA | CASSLWGSSYEQYF | TGTGCCAGCAGCTTATGGGGGTCCTCCTACGAGCAGTACTTC
TRBJ1-2 | TRBV9 | NA | TRBD1 | CASSDRDRYGYTF | TGTGCCAGCAGCGACCGGGACAGATATGGCTACACCTTC
TRBJ2-2 | TRBV3-1 | many | NA | CASQRGVNTGELFF | TGTGCCAGTCAGCGAGGGGTCAACACCGGGGAGCTGTTTTTT
TRBJ2-1 | TRBV11-3 | few | NA | CASSFEGRTAEFF | TGTGCCAGCAGCTTTGAAGGTCGGACAGCGGAGTTCTTC
TRBJ1-5 | TRBV4-1 | NA | TRBD1 | CASSHQGQGSNQPQHF | TGCGCCAGCAGCCACCAAGGACAGGGAAGTAATCAGCCCCAGCATTTT
TRBJ2-3 | TRBV7-3 | medium-sized | NA | CASSLGQVTDTQYF | TGTGCCAGCAGCTTAGGCCAAGTCACAGATACGCAGTATTTT
TRBJ2-3 | TRBV7-3 | few | NA | CASIQGPGTSRPGYF | TGTGCCAGCATTCAGGGTCCCGGGACCTCCCGACCGGGGTATTTT
TRBJ1-1 | TRBV12-3/TRBV12-4 | few | TRBD1 | CASRDEGRGRTEAFF | TGTGCCAGCAGGGATGAGGGCAGGGGGCGGACTGAAGCTTTCTTT
TRBJ2-2 | TRBV5-1 | medium-sized | NA | CASSFGQPGELFF | TGCGCCAGCAGCTTTGGACAACCCGGGGAGCTGTTTTTT
TRBJ2-7 | TRBV7-2 | few | NA | CASSLVGTYEQYF | TGTGCCAGCAGCTTAGTGGGAACCTACGAGCAGTACTTC
TRBJ2-7 | TRBV5-1 | few | NA | CASSLLQDTYEQYF | TGCGCCAGCAGCTTGCTTCAGGACACCTACGAGCAGTACTTC
TRBJ2-1 | TRBV12-3/TRBV12-4 | few | TRBD2 | CASSPPGTSVLYNEQFF | TGTGCCAGCTCCCCCCCCGGGACTAGTGTTCTCTACAATGAGCAGTTCTTC
TRBJ1-1 | TRBV12-3/TRBV12-4 | NA | NA | CASSFRAAEAFF | TGTGCCAGCAGTTTTAGGGCTGCTGAAGCTTTCTTT
TRBJ1-2 | TRBV5-1 | many | TRBD1 | CASSLATGNGYTF | TGCGCCAGCAGCTTGGCGACAGGGAACGGCTACACCTTC
TRBJ1-5 | TRBV20-1 | NA | TRBD1 | CSASPRGGAQPQHF | TGCAGTGCTAGCCCCAGGGGGGGGGCTCAGCCCCAGCATTTT
TRBJ2-5 | TRBV6-2/TRBV6-3 | NA | TRBD2 | CASSDPGLGKTQYF | TGTGCCAGCAGCGATCCGGGACTAGGAAAGACCCAGTACTTC
TRBJ2-5 | TRBV11-2 | few | NA | CASSLGVRQETQYF | TGTGCCAGCAGCTTGGGGGTGCGCCAAGAGACCCAGTACTTC
TRBJ2-7 | TRBV7-3 | many | NA | CASSNVRQAYEQYF | TGTGCCAGCAGCAACGTACGACAGGCCTACGAGCAGTACTTC
TRBJ2-3 | TRBV4-2 | few | TRBD1 | CASSQSGQLTDTQYF | TGTGCCAGCAGCCAGTCGGGACAGCTGACAGATACGCAGTATTTT
TRBJ2-2 | TRBV11-2 | many | NA | CASSLTPIANTGELFF | TGTGCCAGCAGCTTAACCCCAATCGCGAACACCGGGGAGCTGTTTTTT
TRBJ2-1 | TRBV11-2 | many | TRBD2 | CASSLASSGVIGQFF | TGTGCCAGCAGCTTAGCTTCTAGCGGGGTAATAGGGCAGTTCTTC
TRBJ2-3 | TRBV20-1 | many | NA | CSATRWDTQYF | TGCAGTGCCACAAGGTGGGATACGCAGTATTTT
TRBJ2-7 | TRBV9 | NA | NA | CASQGVGARSEQYF | TGTGCCAGCCAAGGAGTGGGGGCTAGGAGCGAGCAGTACTTC
TRBJ2-7 | TRBV5-1 | many | NA | CASSLMGVDEQYF | TGCGCCAGCAGCTTGATGGGAGTCGACGAGCAGTACTTC
TRBJ2-1 | TRBV29-1 | NA | TRBD2 | CSVARTSGSSEQFF | TGCAGCGTTGCCAGGACTAGCGGGAGTTCTGAGCAGTTCTTC
TRBJ2-7 | TRBV2 | NA | NA | CASSPNPGLASYEQYF | TGTGCCAGCAGTCCCAACCCGGGACTGGCCTCCTACGAGCAGTACTTC
TRBJ1-2 | TRBV5-5 | NA | NA | CASSLEAPGLSYGYTF | TGTGCCAGCAGCTTGGAGGCTCCGGGTTTGAGCTATGGCTACACCTTC
TRBJ2-7 | TRBV7-8 | few | NA | CASSHFGGAAITYEQYF | TGTGCCAGCAGCCATTTTGGTGGGGCAGCGATCACCTACGAGCAGTACTTC